The 10 T cell receptor beta chains below were found in one sample sequenced in a study of cytomegalovirus exposure and HLA in healthy donors. With 60 Vbeta and 13 Jbeta primers, the PCR was carried out. This table comes from immunoSEQ multiplex PCR, and its TCRdb copy is limited to in-frame clones, with some not included. The sample has 100,000 or so clones; over 80% are singletons. The material sequenced was PBMCs. These receptors all come from a man younger than 35 in good health and CMV-seronegative.

V is TRBV10-1 and J is TRBJ2-5, with TRBD2 matching 12 bases. V shed 3 bases, J shed 5 bases, and the junction held 10 bases outside the gene matches. Germline V gene sequence: CDR1 WNHNN, CDR2 SYGVQD (reference sequence). This CDR3 region has 17 residues. The CDR3 sequence is CASSEGSLAGGSETQYF. Here the CDR3 DNA reads TGCGCCAGCAGTGAAGGCTCTCTAGCGGGAGGGAGTGAGACCCAGTACTTC.

The CDR3, as DNA: TGCGCCAGCAGCTTGTTAGAGGGAACCTACGAGCAGTACTTC. It encodes CASSLLEGTYEQYF. The V gene is TRBV5-1, the J gene TRBJ2-7; tentative D call: TRBD2 (5 bases). Germline CDR1 and CDR2: SGHRS and YFSETQ. The CDR3 contains 14 residues. Trimming stripped 1 base from V and 2 bases from J, with 10 bases between.

The chain links TRBV6-5 to TRBJ2-1, with 9 bases aligning to TRBD2. This CDR3 contains 13 residues. The germline CDR1 and CDR2 sequences are MNHEY and SVGAGI. V lost 3 bases, J lost 9 bases, and 3 bases stayed unmatched. CDR3 region: CASSYTRGGEQFF. In DNA, the CDR3 is TGTGCCAGCAGTTATACGCGGGGGGGTGAGCAGTTCTTC.

This chain joins TRBV5-4 and TRBJ2-5; a possible D gene is TRBD1 (6 bases). CDR3 length equals 17 residues. Germline V gene data show CDR1 as SGHNT and CDR2 as YYREEE (reference sequence). The V end lost 1 base, the J end lost 1 base, and 17 bases lay between the germline ends. CDR3 protein: CASSLYARGQIQETQYF. The CDR3 DNA reads as TGTGCCAGCAGCTTGTACGCACGCGGACAGATCCAAGAGACCCAGTACTTC.

V gene TRBV7-8 combines with J gene TRBJ2-2; D remains unclear. Per germline, CDR1 SGHVS and CDR2 FQNEAQ. Trimming shortened V by 5 bases and J by 8 bases, and 3 bases separated the two germline ends. This CDR3 spans 10 amino acids. CDR3 loop: CASSQGELFF. The DNA of the CDR3 is TGTGCCAGCAGCCAGGGGGAGCTGTTTTTT. The whole variable domain, filled in from reference TRBV7-8 and TRBJ2-2, reads GAGVSQSPRYKVAKRGQDVALRCDPISGHVSLFWYQQALGQGPEFLTYFQNEAQLDKSGLPSDRFFAERPEGSVSTLKIQRTQQEDSAVYLCASSQGELFFGEGSRLTVL.

Written as DNA, the CDR3 is TGTGCCAGCAGCTTATACAGGGTAGTACAGTCCCAGCATTTT. Translated, it gives CASSLYRVVQSQHF. The chain combines TRBV5-8 with TRBJ1-5; a weak D match, TRBD1 (6 bases). Germline V gene lookup returns CDR1 SGHTS and CDR2 YDEGEE. The V end lost 2 bases, the J end lost 11 bases, and 17 bases lay between the germline ends. This CDR3 contains 14 residues.

V usage is TRBV6-1 and J usage is TRBJ2-6; D remains unclear. CDR1 and CDR2 (germline): MNHNS, SASEGT. The germline V and J ends were trimmed by 5 bases and 1 base, with 6 bases remaining between them. There are 14 residues in the CDR3. DNA for the CDR3: TGTGCCAGCAGTTTCCAATCTGGGGCCAACGTCCTGACTTTC. Protein sequence: CASSFQSGANVLTF.

The chain has TRBV5-8 and TRBJ2-2; 9 bases are shared with TRBD1. Germline V gene data show CDR1 as SGHTS and CDR2 as YDEGEE. The CDR3 length is 14 residues. V lost 9 bases and J lost 6; bases outside the gene matches: 9. CDR3 residues: CANSRDRVAGELFF. In nucleotides, the CDR3 is TGTGCCAATTCCCGGGACAGGGTTGCCGGGGAGCTGTTTTTT.

The CDR3 here is CSANSNTEAFF. In DNA form, the CDR3 reads TGCAGTGCTAACAGTAACACTGAAGCTTTCTTT. V gene TRBV20-1 combines with J gene TRBJ1-1; D gene uncertain. CDR3 size: 11 residues. The germline CDR1 and CDR2 sequences are DFQATT and SNEGSKA (reference sequence). V lost 4 bases and J 2 bases, leaving 5 bases between the germline ends.

The J gene is TRBJ2-5, the V gene TRBV6-1, with TRBD1 identical over 12 bases. V lost 1 base, J lost 4 bases, and 4 bases stayed unmatched. The CDR3 runs 16 residues. Germline V gene sequence: CDR1 MNHNS, CDR2 SASEGT. CDR3 coding DNA: TGTGCCAGCAGTGAAGGGGACAGGGGGCGAGGAGAGACCCAGTACTTC. Its translation is CASSEGDRGRGETQYF.